This T cell receptor beta chain is from a study of cytomegalovirus exposure and HLA in healthy donors. General observations from the study: HLA allele associations emerged for 17,000 or so TCR beta sequences in a later analysis, at 0.05 false discovery rate.

Regarding this clone: What it binds is unknown.

PCR was performed using 60 Vbeta and 13 Jbeta primers. The data were produced by immunoSEQ multiplex PCR, yet TCRdb's version contains in-frame clones alone and is incomplete. The sample yields 210,000 or so clones, approximately 82% seen once. V was cut by 10 bases and J by 3 bases, with 12 bases left in between. This CDR3 comprises 12 residues. Germline V gene data show CDR1 as ENHRY and CDR2 as SYGVKD. The chain recombines TRBV10-3 with TRBJ2-5, with D possibly TRBD2 on 6 matching bases. The clonotype was recovered from a woman aged 40 to 50 in good health and CMV-seronegative. Sequencing was done on a sample of PBMCs. The CDR3 sequence: CATSSVEETQYF. CDR3 nucleotides: TGTGCCACTTCTAGCGTGGAAGAGACCCAGTACTTC.